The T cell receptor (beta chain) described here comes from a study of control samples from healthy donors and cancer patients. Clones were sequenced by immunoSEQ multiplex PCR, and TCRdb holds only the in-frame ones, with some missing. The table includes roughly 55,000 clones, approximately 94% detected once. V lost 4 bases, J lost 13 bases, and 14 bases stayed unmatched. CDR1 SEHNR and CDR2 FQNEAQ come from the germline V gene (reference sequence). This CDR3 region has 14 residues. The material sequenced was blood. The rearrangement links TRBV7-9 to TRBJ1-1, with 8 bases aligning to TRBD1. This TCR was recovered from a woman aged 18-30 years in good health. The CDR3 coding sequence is TGTGCCAGCAGCTCACTCCCCGAGACAGGGGTGGATTTCTTT. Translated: CASSSLPETGVDFF. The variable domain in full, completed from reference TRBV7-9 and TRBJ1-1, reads DTGVSQNPRHKITKRGQNVTFRCDPISEHNRLYWYRQTLGQGPEFLTYFQNEAQLEKSRLLSDRFSAERPKGSFSTLEIQRTEQGDSAMYLCASSSLPETGVDFFGQGTRLTVV.